Each of the 26 T cell receptor beta chains below was sequenced from the same sample in a study of patients and donors after allogeneic stem cell transplantation. TCRdb re-derived calls from the RT-PCR reads in MiXCR, one entry per CDR3 protein. Found here are 920,000 or so distinct CDR3 sequences, 18% of them singletons; the top ten hold around 6%. Material for sequencing was blood, either unsorted or a sorted T cell fraction (not recorded which). The receptors stem from a human donor who was either an allogeneic HSCT recipient or a stem cell or donor lymphocyte infusion donor (not recorded which). It is not recorded whose cells these are; they may come from a transplant donor.

This clonotype was observed at least ten times. The chain carries TRBV15 and TRBJ1-3; D uncertain. The CDR3 length is 15 residues. Trimming cost V 3 bases and J 0 bases, with 9 bases left between them. In germline, CDR1 is LNHNV, CDR2 YYDKDF (reference sequence). CDR3 sequence (DNA): TGTGCCACCAGCAGGGACGGCCGCTCTGGAAACACCATATATTTT. This codes for CATSRDGRSGNTIYF.

The chain couples TRBV7-9 to TRBJ1-4; no clear D. This CDR3 is built from 13 residues. Germline V CDR1 and CDR2: SEHNR, FQNEAQ (reference sequence). V lost 0 bases to trimming and J lost 7 bases, with 6 bases between them. This CDR3 reads CASSLAPREKLFF. The CDR3 DNA follows: TGTGCCAGCAGCTTAGCTCCCCGTGAAAAACTGTTTTTT.

In DNA form, the CDR3 reads TGCGCCAGCAGCCAAGCTTTTGGGATCCCCTACGAGCAGTACTTC. This gives the protein CASSQAFGIPYEQYF. The chain links TRBV4-3 to TRBJ2-7; D uncertain. Germline values: CDR1 LGHNA, CDR2 YSLEER. The CDR3 is 15 amino acids. Deletions cut 1 base from V and 2 bases from J, with 12 bases between.

This clonotype was counted many times. The V call is TRBV5-1, the J call TRBJ1-2, with D unclear. In germline, CDR1 is SGHRS, CDR2 YFSETQ. This CDR3 has 14 amino acids. V lost 0 bases to trimming and J lost 5 bases, with 11 bases between them. This CDR3 reads CASSLGDLSYGYTF. CDR3 coding DNA: TGCGCCAGCAGCTTGGGAGACCTGTCGTATGGCTACACCTTC.

V usage is TRBV10-3 and J usage is TRBJ2-1, with D perhaps matching TRBD2 (5 bases). Germline CDR1 is ENHRY and CDR2 is SYGVKD. V was cut by 7 bases and J by 8 bases, with 15 bases left in between. The CDR3 covers 13 residues. In nucleotides, the CDR3 is TGTGCCATCACCCCCACCCTCGGGGATGAGCAGTTCTTC. It codes for CAITPTLGDEQFF.

J is TRBJ1-4 and V is TRBV5-1; possible D gene TRBD1, 5 bases. Germline CDR1 and CDR2: SGHRS and YFSETQ. The ends were cut back, 0 bases at V and 2 bases at J, with 11 bases in the middle. This CDR3 is built from 16 residues. CDR3: CASSLAGRGTNEKLFF. CDR3 nucleotides: TGCGCCAGCAGCTTGGCGGGTCGGGGGACTAATGAAAAACTGTTTTTT.

This clonotype showed up just a few times. CDR3 sequence reads: CASSQGPDGQPYGYTF. The CDR3 nucleotides read TGTGCCAGCAGCCAGGGTCCGGATGGACAGCCCTATGGCTACACCTTC. The chain joins TRBV3-1 to TRBJ1-2, with D tentatively TRBD1 (6 bases). Trimming shortened V by 3 bases and J by 4 bases, and 18 bases separated the two germline ends. The CDR3 loop spans 16 amino acids. CDR1 LGHDT and CDR2 YNNKEL come from the germline V gene (reference sequence).

This clonotype was seen more than once but under ten times. The CDR3, as DNA: TGTGCCAGCAGCTTACCAGGAGAGCAGTACTTC. Amino acids: CASSLPGEQYF. The chain couples TRBV7-2 to TRBJ2-7; D is unclear. The CDR3 extends over 11 amino acids. The germline V gene encodes CDR1 SGHTA and CDR2 FQGNSA. Between the trimmed V and J ends, which lost 2 bases and 7 bases, there was a span of 6 bases. Based on the CDR3 plus reference TRBV7-2 and TRBJ2-7, the full variable domain is GAGVSQSPSNKVTEKGKDVELRCDPISGHTALYWYRQSLGQGLEFLIYFQGNSAPDKSGLPSDRFSAERTGGSVSTLTIQRTQQEDSAVYLCASSLPGEQYFGPGTRLTVT.

This clonotype was seen ten or more times. V gene TRBV9 combines with J gene TRBJ2-1; D not certain. CDR1 SGDLS and CDR2 YYNGEE come from the germline V gene. This CDR3 region has 16 residues. Between the trimmed V and J ends, which lost 1 base and 5 bases, there was a span of 16 bases. Here the CDR3 reads CASSVQISVGDNEQFF. CDR3 sequence (DNA): TGTGCCAGCAGCGTACAAATATCAGTAGGCGACAATGAGCAGTTCTTC.

In its sample, this clonotype was seen a few times. The chain employs TRBV5-1 and TRBJ2-5, with TRBD1 as a possible D gene (6 bases). The CDR3 is 13 amino acids. Trimming removed 4 bases at V and 3 bases at J, with 10 bases between. Germline V gene data show CDR1 as SGHRS and CDR2 as YFSETQ. The CDR3 spells CASSDRSEETQYF. In DNA, the CDR3 is TGCGCCAGCAGCGACAGGAGTGAAGAGACCCAGTACTTC. The full variable domain, completed using reference TRBV5-1 and TRBJ2-5, is KAGVTQTPRYLIKTRGQQVTLSCSPISGHRSVSWYQQTPGQGLQFLFEYFSETQRNKGNFPGRFSGRQFSNSRSEMNVSTLELGDSALYLCASSDRSEETQYFGPGTRLLVL.

J is TRBJ2-5 and V is TRBV11-3; 8 nucleotides match TRBD2. CDR3 length: 16 residues. Germline V gene sequence: CDR1 SGHNT, CDR2 YENEEA. The J segment lost 5 bases and the V segment lost 3 bases, leaving 11 bases of the junction unmatched. This CDR3 reads CASSFVTSEAPETQYF. In DNA form, the CDR3 reads TGTGCCAGCAGCTTCGTGACTAGCGAGGCGCCGGAGACCCAGTACTTC.

This clonotype was counted many times. A read error may account for a junction end that differs from germline. CDR3 DNA sequence: TGTGCCAGCAGCTTTTCCCTGGACAGTAAGATTCACTTC. As protein: CASSFSLDSKIHF. The chain joins TRBV7-2 to TRBJ2-5, with D possibly matching TRBD1 (6 bases). Germline V gene lookup returns CDR1 SGHTA and CDR2 FQGNSA. The CDR3 contains 13 residues. The complete variable domain, with remaining parts taken from reference TRBV7-2 and TRBJ2-5, reads GAGVSQSPSNKVTEKGKDVELRCDPISGHTALYWYRQSLGQGLEFLIYFQGNSAPDKSGLPSDRFSAERTGGSVSTLTIQRTQQEDSAVYLCASSFSLDSKIHFGPGTRLLVL.

The chain combines TRBV5-1 with TRBJ1-2; the match to TRBD1 covers 7 bases. V lost 7 bases and J lost 4; bases outside the gene matches: 4. The CDR3 sequence is 12 residues long. The germline V gene has CDR1 SGHRS and CDR2 YFSETQ. The CDR3: CASQGQTYGYTF. The CDR3 nucleotides read TGCGCCAGCCAGGGACAGACCTATGGCTACACCTTC.

This chain uses TRBV5-1 with TRBJ1-1; D unclear. Germline CDR1 and CDR2: SGHRS and YFSETQ. Trimming pared 4 bases from V and 1 base from J, leaving 14 bases between. The CDR3 sequence is 15 residues long. CDR3 sequence reads: CASSGVGRENTEAFF. The CDR3 DNA is TGCGCCAGCAGCGGGGTAGGACGGGAGAACACTGAAGCTTTCTTT.

This clonotype was picked up a small number of times. This rearrangement joins TRBV10-3 to TRBJ2-7; 11 bases agree with TRBD2. Germline V gene sequence: CDR1 ENHRY, CDR2 SYGVKD. J gave up 4 bases and V 5 bases, and 4 bases lay outside the gene matches. This CDR3 is built from 14 residues. Here the CDR3 DNA reads TGTGCCATCAGTCGGACTAGCGGGCTGTACGAGCAGTACTTC. Its protein is CAISRTSGLYEQYF.

This clonotype was counted many times. In DNA form, the CDR3 reads TGTGCCAGCAGTTTAAGTGGCAGGGCAGCGGTTCAGCCCCAGCATTTT. Its protein product is CASSLSGRAAVQPQHF. The chain employs TRBV12-3 or TRBV12-4 and TRBJ1-5, with D perhaps TRBD1 (5 bases). The V end lost 2 bases, the J end lost 6 bases, and 17 bases lay between the germline ends. The CDR3 is made up of 16 amino acids.

V usage is TRBV24-1 and J usage is TRBJ2-3; the D is unclear. V lost 5 bases and J 4 bases, leaving 18 bases between the germline ends. Germline V gene lookup returns CDR1 KGHDR and CDR2 SFDVKD. The CDR3 runs 16 residues. The chain's CDR3 is CATSGATQKGPDTQYF. The CDR3 DNA is TGTGCCACCAGTGGTGCTACCCAAAAGGGCCCAGATACGCAGTATTTT.

The rearrangement joins TRBV24-1 to TRBJ1-5; no clear D gene. This CDR3 comprises 13 residues. The V gene's germline CDR1 is KGHDR and CDR2 SFDVKD. V was trimmed by 3 bases and J by 5 bases, leaving 7 bases between them. CDR3 nucleotides: TGTGCCACCAGTGATGACGCCCATCAGCCCCAGCATTTT. This translates into CATSDDAHQPQHF.

As for this clonotype: The junction and the germline gene differ at one end; a read error may be behind it. The chain couples TRBV14 to TRBJ2-3, with D tentatively TRBD2 (5 bases). CDR1 is SGHDN and CDR2 is FVKESK in the germline V gene. This CDR3 is built from 13 residues. The DNA of the CDR3 is TGCGCCAGCAGCCAAGTTCGCGGGGATACGCAGTATTTT. Translating it yields CASSQVRGDTQYF.

The chain links TRBV4-2 to TRBJ2-1; 7 positions agree with TRBD1. In germline, CDR1 is LGHNA, CDR2 YNFKEQ. The CDR3 is 15 amino acids. J gave up 5 bases and V 1 base, and 5 bases lay outside the gene matches. CDR3 DNA: TGTGCCAGCAGCCAAGTAGGGGGCCTCAACAATGAGCAGTTCTTC. Translated, it gives CASSQVGGLNNEQFF.

The chain uses TRBV11-1 and TRBJ2-1, with D possibly being TRBD2 (6 bases). The CDR3 totals 16 residues. CDR1 and CDR2 (germline): SGHAT, FQDESV (reference sequence). Trimming pared 1 base from V and 6 bases from J, leaving 16 bases between. CDR3 region: CASSLVGTRWGNEQFF. CDR3 coding DNA: TGTGCCAGCAGCTTAGTCGGGACTCGGTGGGGCAATGAGCAGTTCTTC.

This clonotype turned up a few times. The V gene is TRBV12-3 or TRBV12-4, the J gene TRBJ2-1; 10 bases are a match to TRBD2. The CDR3 is 15 residues long. Losses at the gene ends were 4 bases for V and 6 bases for J; bases not matched to a gene: 6. CDR3 loop: CASSSAGGRGNEQFF. The DNA of the CDR3 is TGTGCCAGCAGTTCAGCGGGGGGGCGGGGCAATGAGCAGTTCTTC.

This rearrangement joins TRBV11-2 to TRBJ1-1, with TRBD1 matching 7 bases. The ends lost 5 bases at V and 4 bases at J; junction bases unmatched: 7. CDR1 SGHAT and CDR2 FQNNGV come from the germline V gene. CDR3 length: 14 amino acids. CDR3 DNA: TGTGCCAGCAGCCCAGACAGGGACGGCACTGAAGCTTTCTTT. It codes for CASSPDRDGTEAFF.

This clonotype was counted a few times. This chain joins TRBV19 and TRBJ1-5; D is unclear. This CDR3 comprises 12 residues. Germline lookup yields CDR1 LNHDA and CDR2 SQIVND (reference sequence). Trimming removed 8 bases at V and 4 bases at J, with 9 bases between. The CDR3 nucleotides read TGTGCCAGTGAAGGCGGAAATCAGCCCCAGCATTTT. Encoded protein: CASEGGNQPQHF.

The rearrangement links TRBV3-1 to TRBJ1-5, with D possibly matching TRBD1 (5 bases). V lost 5 bases and J lost 3, with 14 bases in between. Germline loops: CDR1 LGHDT, CDR2 YNNKEL (reference sequence). The CDR3 has 15 amino acids. The CDR3 bases are TGTGCCAGCAGCGGCCGGGGGGGTTCCAATCAGCCCCAGCATTTT. Translating it yields CASSGRGGSNQPQHF.

The rearrangement uses TRBV6-1 and TRBJ2-2; 8 bases are shared with TRBD1. This CDR3 is 13 amino acids long. Germline CDR1 reads MNHNS; CDR2 reads SASEGT. DNA for the CDR3: TGTGCAACCGGACAGGGCTCAACCGGGGAGCTGTTTTTT. Translation: CATGQGSTGELFF.